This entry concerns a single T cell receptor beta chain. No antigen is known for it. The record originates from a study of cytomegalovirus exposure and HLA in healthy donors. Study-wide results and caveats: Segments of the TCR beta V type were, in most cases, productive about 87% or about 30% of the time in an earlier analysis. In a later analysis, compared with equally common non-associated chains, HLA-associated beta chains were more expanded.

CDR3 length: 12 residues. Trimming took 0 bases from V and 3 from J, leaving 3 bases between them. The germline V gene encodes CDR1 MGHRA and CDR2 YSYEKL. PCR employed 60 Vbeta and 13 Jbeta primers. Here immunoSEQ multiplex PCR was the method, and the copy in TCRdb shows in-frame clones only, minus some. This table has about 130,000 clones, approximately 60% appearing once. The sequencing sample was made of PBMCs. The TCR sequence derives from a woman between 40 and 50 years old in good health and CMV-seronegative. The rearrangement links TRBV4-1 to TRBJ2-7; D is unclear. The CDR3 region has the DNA TGCGCCAGCAGCCAAGACAGCTACGAGCAGTACTTC. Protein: CASSQDSYEQYF.